The 31 T cell receptor beta chains given below trace back to one sample, sequenced in a study of PD-1 blockade in classical Hodgkin lymphoma. Time point indicated: cycle 4 day 1 (C4D1), after less than seven weeks of nivolumab. Every patient was affected by relapse after autologous stem cell transplantation, while exposure to brentuximab vedotin was not uniform. Purified CD4+ T cells were obtained from thawed PBMCs through magnetic negative selection. Produced via immunoSEQ multiplex PCR; TCRdb's table is partial and in-frame only. The top ten hold 2.5% to 3.5% of the sample, which has tens of thousands of clones, roughly 80% seen once. The sample in question was CD4+ T cells from blood, obtained before the fourth cycle of nivolumab. The receptors shown here come from a human donor with classical Hodgkin lymphoma.

CDR3: CASSLRLAGTGELFF. CDR3 DNA: TGCGCCAGCAGCTTGAGGCTAGCGGGGACCGGGGAGCTGTTTTTT. V is TRBV5-1 and J is TRBJ2-2, with 9 bases aligning to TRBD2. The CDR3 contains 15 residues. V lost 1 base to trimming and J lost 5 bases; unmatched junction nucleotides: 3. Germline CDR1 and CDR2: SGHRS and YFSETQ. Filled out from reference TRBV5-1 and TRBJ2-2, the complete variable domain reads KAGVTQTPRYLIKTRGQQVTLSCSPISGHRSVSWYQQTPGQGLQFLFEYFSETQRNKGNFPGRFSGRQFSNSRSEMNVSTLELGDSALYLCASSLRLAGTGELFFGEGSRLTVL.

This chain uses TRBV18 with TRBJ1-5, with D possibly TRBD1 on 5 matching bases. The germline CDR1 and CDR2 sequences are KGHSH and LQKENI. V was cut by 0 bases and J by 2 bases, with 8 bases left in between. CDR3 length: 15 residues. The CDR3 DNA is TGTGCCAGCTCACCACCGGGGGTCGGCAATCAGCCCCAGCATTTT. This codes for CASSPPGVGNQPQHF. Supplemented by reference TRBV18 and TRBJ1-5, the full variable domain reads NAGVMQNPRHLVRRRGQEARLRCSPMKGHSHVYWYRQLPEEGLKFMVYLQKENIIDESGMPKERFSAEFPKEGPSILRIQQVVRGDSAAYFCASSPPGVGNQPQHFGDGTRLSIL.

The rearrangement links TRBV11-1 to TRBJ2-7, with 7 positions matching TRBD1. The CDR3 consists of 15 residues. V dropped 0 bases and J dropped 3; count of bases not matched to a gene: 5. Germline CDR1 and CDR2: SGHAT and FQDESV (reference sequence). The CDR3 DNA follows: TGTGCCAGCAGCTTAGCAGGGGGCCCTCTCTACGAGCAGTACTTC. Its protein product is CASSLAGGPLYEQYF.

This rearrangement joins TRBV14 to TRBJ2-7, with D unresolved. The CDR3 has 13 residues. V was trimmed by 6 bases and J by 0 bases, leaving 9 bases between them. The germline V gene has CDR1 SGHDN and CDR2 FVKESK. This chain's CDR3 is CASRDGASYEQYF. The CDR3 bases are TGTGCCAGCAGAGACGGCGCCTCCTACGAGCAGTACTTC.

This clone was detected a few times. The chain is built from TRBV4-3 and TRBJ1-1; D gene unclear. The CDR3 consists of 13 residues. CDR1 LGHNA and CDR2 YSLEER come from the germline V gene. The ends were cut back, 3 bases at V and 6 bases at J, with 11 bases in the middle. CDR3 in DNA: TGCGCCAGCAGCCAGGGCTTGGGCTCTGAAGCTTTCTTT. Translation gives CASSQGLGSEAFF.

The gene calls are TRBV6-5 and TRBJ1-2; 7 nucleotides line up with TRBD1. Germline V lookup: CDR1 MNHEY, CDR2 SVGAGI. This CDR3 has 14 amino acids. The V gene end was trimmed by 6 bases and the J gene end by 3 bases; junction bases not matched to a gene: 7. The CDR3 DNA follows: TGTGCCAGCAGCTTAGACAGGGAGGACTATGGCTACACCTTC. Translation gives CASSLDREDYGYTF.

The chain couples TRBV19 to TRBJ1-6, with 7 bases lining up with TRBD1. J lost 10 bases, V lost 6 bases, and 12 bases had no gene match. Germline V CDR1 and CDR2: LNHDA, SQIVND (reference sequence). The CDR3 has 15 amino acids. Written as DNA, the CDR3 is TGTGCCAGTAGCCTCAGGGGGTCCCTAGGGTCACCCCTCCACTTT. This codes for CASSLRGSLGSPLHF.

The chain uses TRBV19 and TRBJ1-2; 12 bases fit TRBD1. The CDR3 is made up of 14 amino acids. J lost 7 bases, V lost 11 bases, and 11 bases had no gene match. From germline, CDR1 is LNHDA and CDR2 SQIVND (reference sequence). This CDR3 reads CACLSGQGAGGYTF. CDR3 DNA sequence: TGTGCCTGCCTTTCGGGACAGGGGGCCGGTGGCTACACCTTC.

This rearrangement joins TRBV19 to TRBJ2-7; TRBD2 matches 9 bases. The CDR3 has 15 amino acids. V shed 5 bases, J shed 3 bases, and the junction held 8 bases outside the gene matches. CDR1 LNHDA and CDR2 SQIVND come from the germline V gene (reference sequence). The CDR3 protein is CASSVSGGRFYEQYF. For the CDR3, the DNA is TGTGCCAGTAGTGTTAGCGGGGGCCGTTTCTACGAGCAGTACTTC.

This clone showed up just a few times. The chain links TRBV18 to TRBJ1-1; D ambiguous. Germline CDR1 and CDR2: KGHSH and LQKENI. The V end lost 3 bases, the J end lost 1 base, and 9 bases lay between the germline ends. The CDR3 runs to 14 residues. The CDR3 loop is CASSPLHPNTEAFF. In DNA, the CDR3 is TGTGCCAGCTCACCTTTACACCCGAACACTGAAGCTTTCTTT. The full variable domain, in which reference TRBV18 and TRBJ1-1 provide the parts outside the CDR3, is NAGVMQNPRHLVRRRGQEARLRCSPMKGHSHVYWYRQLPEEGLKFMVYLQKENIIDESGMPKERFSAEFPKEGPSILRIQQVVRGDSAAYFCASSPLHPNTEAFFGQGTRLTVV.

The chain combines TRBV7-2 with TRBJ2-7; 7 bases agree with TRBD2. CDR3 length equals 17 residues. Germline V gives CDR1 SGHTA, CDR2 FQGNSA. J lost 1 base, V lost 1 base, and 10 bases had no gene match. The CDR3, as DNA: TGTGCCAGCAGCTTAGAGGGAGGGAGCGGGACTTCCTACGAGCAGTACTTC. Amino acid sequence: CASSLEGGSGTSYEQYF.

This clone was picked up a small number of times. V is TRBV6-5 and J is TRBJ1-6; possibly TRBD1 for D (6 bases). V lost 4 bases to trimming and J lost 6 bases, with 16 bases between them. This CDR3 is 16 amino acids long. Germline CDR1 reads MNHEY; CDR2 reads SVGAGI. The CDR3 sequence: CASSWVGGRGNSPLHF. Written as DNA, the CDR3 is TGTGCCAGCAGTTGGGTCGGGGGGCGTGGTAATTCACCCCTCCACTTT.

The chain links TRBV12-5 to TRBJ1-1; perhaps TRBD1 as D (5 bases). The V gene lost 5 bases and the J gene lost 0 bases, with 10 bases spanning the gap. The length of the CDR3 is 14 residues. Germline V gene sequence: CDR1 LGHNT, CDR2 FRNRAP. In nucleotides, the CDR3 is TGTGCTAGTGGTGTGGACAACTTGAACACTGAAGCTTTCTTT. Translated, it gives CASGVDNLNTEAFF.

The genes are TRBV4-2 and TRBJ1-1, with D possibly being TRBD1 (6 bases). V was shortened by 2 bases and J by 3 bases, with 16 bases between the two germline ends. The CDR3 runs to 16 residues. Germline CDR1 LGHNA, CDR2 YNFKEQ. CDR3 protein: CASSQNPGQQDTEAFF. In DNA form, the CDR3 reads TGTGCCAGCAGCCAAAACCCTGGACAGCAAGACACTGAAGCTTTCTTT.

The chain couples TRBV4-2 to TRBJ1-3; D is ambiguous. With 0 bases removed from V and 2 bases from J, the gap between germline ends came to 8 bases. Germline assignment: CDR1 LGHNA and CDR2 YNFKEQ. The CDR3 has 15 residues. CDR3 loop: CASSQEWDTGNTIYF. CDR3 in DNA: TGTGCCAGCAGCCAAGAGTGGGATACTGGAAACACCATATATTTT.

The rearrangement joins TRBV19 to TRBJ2-1; the D is unclear. Germline values: CDR1 LNHDA, CDR2 SQIVND (reference sequence). Trimming cost V 8 bases and J 5 bases, with 10 bases left between them. CDR3 length equals 12 residues. This CDR3 is CASSRQDNEQFF. CDR3 sequence (DNA): TGTGCCAGTTCCCGGCAGGACAATGAGCAGTTCTTC.

V gene TRBV27 combines with J gene TRBJ2-7; the D call may be TRBD1 or TRBD2 (6 bases each). V was shortened by 10 bases and J by 2 bases, with 27 bases between the two germline ends. Looked up from germline, CDR1 is MNHEY and CDR2 is SMNVEV (reference sequence). The CDR3 spans 17 residues. The chain's CDR3 is CANSGSPGALRAYEQYF. CDR3 nucleotides: TGTGCCAACTCGGGCAGCCCGGGGGCTTTAAGAGCCTACGAGCAGTACTTC.

Only one count was recorded for this clone. The chain uses TRBV5-1 and TRBJ1-1; 9 bases match TRBD1. V was pared by 4 bases and J by 5 bases, with 12 bases of the junction left unmatched. CDR3 size: 16 residues. In germline, CDR1 is SGHRS, CDR2 YFSETQ. CDR3 loop: CASSHRDRVWETEAFF. DNA for the CDR3: TGCGCCAGCAGCCACCGGGACAGGGTGTGGGAAACTGAAGCTTTCTTT.

There are a few counts of this clone. The genes are TRBV6-1 and TRBJ2-1; the D is unclear. Germline V CDR1 and CDR2: MNHNS, SASEGT. The length of the CDR3 is 10 residues. V shed 10 bases and J shed 5 bases, with 6 bases lying between them. CDR3 loop: CAIDHNEQFF. Here the CDR3 DNA reads TGTGCCATAGATCACAATGAGCAGTTCTTC.

The chain carries TRBV6-5 and TRBJ1-4; 8 bases agree with TRBD1. This CDR3 spans 14 amino acids. Germline lookup yields CDR1 MNHEY and CDR2 SVGAGI. J lost 8 bases, V lost 5 bases, and 7 bases had no gene match. The CDR3 region has the DNA TGTGCCAGCAGTCGGCAGGGGGCAGGGGAAAAACTGTTTTTT. Encoded protein: CASSRQGAGEKLFF.

The genes are TRBV11-1 and TRBJ2-2; a weak D match, TRBD1 (6 bases). Germline CDR1 SGHAT, CDR2 FQDESV (reference sequence). The V gene lost 5 bases and the J gene lost 3 bases, with 13 bases spanning the gap. The CDR3 sequence is 15 residues long. The CDR3 DNA reads TGTGCCAGCAGCACAAACAGGGCGGACACCGGGGAGCTGTTTTTT. Protein product: CASSTNRADTGELFF.

The rearrangement uses TRBV6-4 and TRBJ1-3, with D possibly TRBD1 on 5 matching bases. Germline assignment: CDR1 MRHNA and CDR2 SNTAGT. CDR3 length: 17 residues. Between the trimmed V and J ends, which lost 2 bases and 0 bases, there was a span of 14 bases. CDR3 loop: CASSDLKTAASGNTIYF. The CDR3 nucleotides are TGTGCCAGCAGTGACCTGAAGACAGCGGCCTCTGGAAACACCATATATTTT.

The CDR3 is CASSDRLIAPYEQYF. The CDR3 DNA follows: TGTGCCAGTTCGGACAGGTTGATTGCGCCCTACGAGCAGTACTTC. The genes are TRBV6-5 and TRBJ2-7, with 7 bases aligning to TRBD1. The CDR3 runs 15 residues. Germline trimming cut 9 bases from V and 2 bases from J; bases unmatched to any gene: 13. Germline V CDR1 and CDR2: MNHEY, SVGAGI.

V gene TRBV5-1 combines with J gene TRBJ2-5; D gene uncertain. The CDR3 extends over 11 amino acids. CDR1 is SGHRS, CDR2 YFSETQ, per germline. V lost 4 bases and J lost 2, with 3 bases in between. The chain's CDR3 is CASSLQETQYF. For the CDR3, the DNA is TGCGCCAGCAGCCTACAAGAGACCCAGTACTTC.

Turning to this clone: The sample contains more than one DNA sequence encoding this CDR3. This chain links TRBV29-1 with TRBJ2-5; the match to TRBD1 covers 9 bases. J lost 5 bases, V lost 6 bases, and 4 bases had no gene match. CDR3 size: 12 residues. CDR1 is SQVTM and CDR2 is ANQGSEA in the germline V gene. In DNA, the CDR3 is TGCAGCGTCCGGACAGGGGTGGAGACCCAGTACTTC. Translation: CSVRTGVETQYF. The whole variable domain, filled in from reference TRBV29-1 and TRBJ2-5, reads SAVISQKPSRDICQRGTSLTIQCQVDSQVTMMFWYRQQPGQSLTLIATANQGSEATYESGFVIDKFPISRPNLTFSTLTVSNMSPEDSSIYLCSVRTGVETQYFGPGTRLLVL.

V and J are TRBV5-1 and TRBJ1-1; D gene uncertain. Trimming pared 4 bases from V and 6 bases from J, leaving 13 bases between. The CDR3 sequence is 13 residues long. Germline V CDR1 and CDR2: SGHRS, YFSETQ. As DNA, the CDR3 is TGCGCCAGCAGCGTAAACGGTGGCTCTGAAGCTTTCTTT. It encodes CASSVNGGSEAFF.

As DNA, the CDR3 is TGTGCCAGCAGCTTATCCCACACAGATACGCAGTATTTT. Residues: CASSLSHTDTQYF. The V and J genes are TRBV7-6 and TRBJ2-3, with D unresolved. V was shortened by 2 bases and J by 2 bases, with 5 bases between the two germline ends. The CDR3 spans 13 residues. In germline, CDR1 is SGHVS, CDR2 FNYEAQ.

V gene TRBV27 combines with J gene TRBJ1-3, with 8 bases lining up with TRBD1. The V and J ends lost 1 base and 5 bases, in that order; junction bases with no gene match: 4. Germline loops: CDR1 MNHEY, CDR2 SMNVEV (reference sequence). This CDR3 has 15 amino acids. CDR3 bases: TGTGCCAGCAGTTTATACGGACAGGGAAGAAACACCATATATTTT. Protein: CASSLYGQGRNTIYF.

This clone was observed a few times. V gene TRBV7-8 combines with J gene TRBJ2-5, with a tentative D call TRBD1 (6 bases). The CDR3 is 13 residues long. In germline, CDR1 is SGHVS, CDR2 FQNEAQ. The V end was cut by 5 bases, the J end by 2 bases, with 9 bases between. CDR3 loop: CASSVGQQETQYF. The CDR3 DNA reads TGTGCCAGCAGCGTCGGACAGCAAGAGACCCAGTACTTC.

The rearrangement joins TRBV28 to TRBJ1-5; no clear D. This CDR3 region has 14 residues. V was trimmed by 4 bases and J by 7 bases, leaving 14 bases between them. Germline V gives CDR1 MDHEN, CDR2 SYDVKM. CDR3 region: CASSSHGPGQPQHF. The CDR3 bases are TGTGCCAGCAGTTCCCATGGACCGGGCCAGCCCCAGCATTTT.

V and J are TRBV5-1 and TRBJ1-3; D is unresolved. Germline V gene data show CDR1 as SGHRS and CDR2 as YFSETQ. This CDR3 has 14 residues. The V end lost 0 bases, the J end lost 4 bases, and 8 bases lay between the germline ends. The CDR3 sequence is CASSLAADGNTIYF. Here the CDR3 DNA reads TGCGCCAGCAGCTTGGCGGCAGACGGAAACACCATATATTTT.